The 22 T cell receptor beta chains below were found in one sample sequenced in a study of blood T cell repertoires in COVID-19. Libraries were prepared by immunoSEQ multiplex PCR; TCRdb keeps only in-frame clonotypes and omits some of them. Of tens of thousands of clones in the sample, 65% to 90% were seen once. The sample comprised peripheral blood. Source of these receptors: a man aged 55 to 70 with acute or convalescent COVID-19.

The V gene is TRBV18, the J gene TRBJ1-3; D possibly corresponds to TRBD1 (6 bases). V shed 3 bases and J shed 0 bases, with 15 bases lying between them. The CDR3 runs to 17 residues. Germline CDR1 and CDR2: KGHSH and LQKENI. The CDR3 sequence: CASSPAIQGASGNTIYF. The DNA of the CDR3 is TGTGCCAGCTCACCCGCTATACAGGGTGCCTCTGGAAACACCATATATTTT.

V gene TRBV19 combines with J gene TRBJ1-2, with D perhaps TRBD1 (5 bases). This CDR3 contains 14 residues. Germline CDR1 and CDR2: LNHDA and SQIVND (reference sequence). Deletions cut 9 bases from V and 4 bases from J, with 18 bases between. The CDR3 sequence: CARNGGGNTYGYTF. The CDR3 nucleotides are TGTGCCAGAAATGGTGGGGGGAATACCTATGGCTACACCTTC.

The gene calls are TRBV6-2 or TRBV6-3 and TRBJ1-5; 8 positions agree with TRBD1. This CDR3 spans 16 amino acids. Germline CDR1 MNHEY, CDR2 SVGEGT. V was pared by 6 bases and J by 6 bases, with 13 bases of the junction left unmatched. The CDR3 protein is CASRYHGQGTSQPQHF. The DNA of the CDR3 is TGTGCCAGCAGATACCACGGACAGGGAACGAGTCAGCCCCAGCATTTT.

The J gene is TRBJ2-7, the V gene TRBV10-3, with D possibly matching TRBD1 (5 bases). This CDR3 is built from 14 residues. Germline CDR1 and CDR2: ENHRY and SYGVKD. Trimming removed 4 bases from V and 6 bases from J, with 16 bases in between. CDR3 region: CAISVAGPGAEQYF. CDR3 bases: TGTGCCATCAGTGTAGCCGGGCCTGGGGCCGAGCAGTACTTC.

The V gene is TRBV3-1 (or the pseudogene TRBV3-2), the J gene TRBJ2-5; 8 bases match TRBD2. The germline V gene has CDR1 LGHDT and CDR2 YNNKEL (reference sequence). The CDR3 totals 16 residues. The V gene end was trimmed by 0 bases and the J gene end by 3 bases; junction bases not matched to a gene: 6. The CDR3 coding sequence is TGTGCCAGCAGCCAAGATGGGTGGCGGGGGGAAGAGACCCAGTACTTC. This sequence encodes CASSQDGWRGEETQYF.

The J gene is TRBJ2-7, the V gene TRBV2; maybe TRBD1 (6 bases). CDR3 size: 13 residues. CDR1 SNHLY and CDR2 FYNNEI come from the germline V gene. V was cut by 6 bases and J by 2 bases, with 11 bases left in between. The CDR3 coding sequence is TGTGCCAGCAGGCAGGGGTGGACCTACGAGCAGTACGTC. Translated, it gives CASRQGWTYEQYV.

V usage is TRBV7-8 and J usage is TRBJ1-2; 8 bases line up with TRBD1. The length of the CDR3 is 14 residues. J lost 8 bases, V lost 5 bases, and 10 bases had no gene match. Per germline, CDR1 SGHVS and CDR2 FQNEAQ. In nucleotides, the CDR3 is TGTGCCAGCAGCCTAGGGTCGGGACAGGTGGGCTACACCTTC. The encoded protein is CASSLGSGQVGYTF.

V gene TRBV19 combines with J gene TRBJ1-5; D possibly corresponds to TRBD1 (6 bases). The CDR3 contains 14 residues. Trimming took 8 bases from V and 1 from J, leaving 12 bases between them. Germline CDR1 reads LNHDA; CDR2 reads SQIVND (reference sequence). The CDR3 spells CASSARGSNQPQHF. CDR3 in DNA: TGTGCCAGTTCGGCAAGGGGGAGCAATCAGCCCCAGCATTTT. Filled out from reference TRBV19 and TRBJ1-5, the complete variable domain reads DGGITQSPKYLFRKEGQNVTLSCEQNLNHDAMYWYRQDPGQGLRLIYYSQIVNDFQKGDIAEGYSVSREKKESFPLTVTSAQKNPTAFYLCASSARGSNQPQHFGDGTRLSIL.

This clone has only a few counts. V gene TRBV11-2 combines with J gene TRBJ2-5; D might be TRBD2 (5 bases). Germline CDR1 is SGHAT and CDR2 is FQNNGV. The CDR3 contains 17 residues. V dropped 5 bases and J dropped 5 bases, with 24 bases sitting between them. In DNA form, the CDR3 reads TGTGCCAGCAGCCCGGAGGCCCCGAGGTGGTTCAGGGAGACCCAGTACTTC. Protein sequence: CASSPEAPRWFRETQYF.

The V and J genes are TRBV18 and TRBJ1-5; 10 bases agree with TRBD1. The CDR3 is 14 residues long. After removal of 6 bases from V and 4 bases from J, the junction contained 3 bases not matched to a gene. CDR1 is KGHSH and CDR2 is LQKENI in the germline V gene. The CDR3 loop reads CASSGGQGNQPQHF. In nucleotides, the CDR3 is TGTGCCAGCTCGGGGGGACAGGGGAATCAGCCCCAGCATTTT.

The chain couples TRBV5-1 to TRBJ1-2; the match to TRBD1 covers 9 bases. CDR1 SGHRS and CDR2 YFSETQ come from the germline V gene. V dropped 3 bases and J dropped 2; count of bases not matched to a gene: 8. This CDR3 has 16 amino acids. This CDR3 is CASSSKQGALNYGYTF. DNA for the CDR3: TGCGCCAGCAGCTCCAAACAGGGGGCGCTAAACTATGGCTACACCTTC. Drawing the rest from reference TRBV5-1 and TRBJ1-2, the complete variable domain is KAGVTQTPRYLIKTRGQQVTLSCSPISGHRSVSWYQQTPGQGLQFLFEYFSETQRNKGNFPGRFSGRQFSNSRSEMNVSTLELGDSALYLCASSSKQGALNYGYTFGSGTRLTVV.

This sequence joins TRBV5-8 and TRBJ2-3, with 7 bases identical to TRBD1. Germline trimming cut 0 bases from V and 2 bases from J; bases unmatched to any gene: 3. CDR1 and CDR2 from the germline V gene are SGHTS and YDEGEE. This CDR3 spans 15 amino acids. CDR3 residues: CASSLGQGDTDTQYF. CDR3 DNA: TGTGCCAGCAGCTTGGGCCAGGGGGACACAGATACGCAGTATTTT.

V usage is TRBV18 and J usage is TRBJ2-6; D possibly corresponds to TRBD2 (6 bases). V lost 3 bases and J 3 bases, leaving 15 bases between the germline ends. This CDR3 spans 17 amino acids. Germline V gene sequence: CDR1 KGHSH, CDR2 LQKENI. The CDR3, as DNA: TGTGCCAGCTCACCCCCGGGACTGCCTCGTGGGGCCAACGTCCTGACTTTC. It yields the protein CASSPPGLPRGANVLTF.

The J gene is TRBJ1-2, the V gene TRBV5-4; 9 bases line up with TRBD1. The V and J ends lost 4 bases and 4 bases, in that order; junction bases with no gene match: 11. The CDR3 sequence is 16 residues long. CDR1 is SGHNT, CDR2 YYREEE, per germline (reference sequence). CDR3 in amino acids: CASSSAGQGYGYGYTF. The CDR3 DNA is TGTGCCAGCAGCAGCGCTGGACAGGGGTACGGCTATGGCTACACCTTC.

The CDR3 DNA reads as TGCGCCAGCAGCTTGGGGGAGACAGCGGGGGCCGGCGAGCAGTTCTTC. It specifies CASSLGETAGAGEQFF. The rearrangement uses TRBV5-1 and TRBJ2-1; 8 bases fit TRBD2. Germline CDR1 SGHRS, CDR2 YFSETQ. After removal of 0 bases from V and 10 bases from J, the junction contained 12 bases not matched to a gene. CDR3 length: 16 residues. The variable domain in full, with the rest retrieved from reference TRBV5-1 and TRBJ2-1, is KAGVTQTPRYLIKTRGQQVTLSCSPISGHRSVSWYQQTPGQGLQFLFEYFSETQRNKGNFPGRFSGRQFSNSRSEMNVSTLELGDSALYLCASSLGETAGAGEQFFGPGTRLTVL.

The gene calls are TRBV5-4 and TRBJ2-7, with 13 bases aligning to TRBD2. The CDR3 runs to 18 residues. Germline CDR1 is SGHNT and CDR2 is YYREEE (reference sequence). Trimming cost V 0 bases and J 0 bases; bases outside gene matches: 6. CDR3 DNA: TGTGCCAGCAGCTTGGAGGAAGGACTAGCGGGGGACTCCTACGAGCAGTACGTC. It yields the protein CASSLEEGLAGDSYEQYV.

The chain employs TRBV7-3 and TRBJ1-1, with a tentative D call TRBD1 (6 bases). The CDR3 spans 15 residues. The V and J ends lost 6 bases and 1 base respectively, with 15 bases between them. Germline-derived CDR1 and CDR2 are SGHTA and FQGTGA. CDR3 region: CASRQGGAANTEAFF. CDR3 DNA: TGTGCCAGCAGGCAAGGGGGGGCTGCGAACACTGAAGCTTTCTTT.

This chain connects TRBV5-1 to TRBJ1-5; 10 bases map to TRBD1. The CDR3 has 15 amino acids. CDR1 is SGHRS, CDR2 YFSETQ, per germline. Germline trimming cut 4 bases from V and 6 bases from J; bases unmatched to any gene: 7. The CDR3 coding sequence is TGCGCCAGCAGCGAAGGGACAGGGGATGCTCAGCCCCAGCATTTT. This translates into CASSEGTGDAQPQHF.

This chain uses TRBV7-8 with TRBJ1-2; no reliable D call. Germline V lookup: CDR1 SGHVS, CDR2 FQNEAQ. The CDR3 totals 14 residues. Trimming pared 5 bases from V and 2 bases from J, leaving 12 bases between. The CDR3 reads CASSPREGNYGYTF. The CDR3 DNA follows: TGTGCCAGCAGCCCCCGGGAGGGAAACTATGGCTACACCTTC.

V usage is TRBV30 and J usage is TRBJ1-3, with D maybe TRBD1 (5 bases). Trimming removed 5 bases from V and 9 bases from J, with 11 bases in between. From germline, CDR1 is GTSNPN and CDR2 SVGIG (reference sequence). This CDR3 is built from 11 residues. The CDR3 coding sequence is TGTGCCTGGTGGACACACCGCACCATATATTTT. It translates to CAWWTHRTIYF.

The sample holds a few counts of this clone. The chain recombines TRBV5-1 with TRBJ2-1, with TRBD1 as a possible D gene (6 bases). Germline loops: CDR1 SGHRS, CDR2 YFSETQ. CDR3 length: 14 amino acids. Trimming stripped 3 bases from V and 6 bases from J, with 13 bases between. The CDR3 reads CASSSNTGTNEQFF. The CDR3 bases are TGCGCCAGCAGCTCAAACACAGGGACCAATGAGCAGTTCTTC.

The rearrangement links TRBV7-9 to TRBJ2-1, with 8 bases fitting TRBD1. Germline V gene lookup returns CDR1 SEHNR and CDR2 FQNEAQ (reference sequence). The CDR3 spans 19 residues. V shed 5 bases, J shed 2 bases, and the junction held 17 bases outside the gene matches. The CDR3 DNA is TGTGCCAGCAGCCCACGGACCAGGGGGCGACTCTTTACCTACAATGAGCAGTTCTTC. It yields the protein CASSPRTRGRLFTYNEQFF.